Below, one TCR beta chain is given with its context. The repertoire was sequenced with immunoSEQ multiplex PCR; TCRdb's copy has only in-frame clones and lacks some. Of about 120,000 clones in the sample, roughly 91% were seen once. The data derive from a study of T cell responses to AZD1222 COVID-19 vaccine. The sample consisted of peripheral blood, taken on day 0 of MenACWY control vaccination. The sequence came from an adult in good health.

In nucleotides, the CDR3 is TGTGCCAGCAGGGGACTAGCGGAGACCCAGTACTTC. It codes for CASRGLAETQYF. The chain couples TRBV12-3 or TRBV12-4 to TRBJ2-5, with 10 bases matching TRBD2. This CDR3 is built from 12 residues. The junction had 0 bases not matched to a gene; V was cut back by 6 bases and J by 5 bases.